The 29 T cell receptor beta chains reported below all come from one sample, sequenced in a study of OX40 agonist ivuxolimab in advanced cancers. The protocol was immunoSEQ multiplex PCR, while the TCRdb copy is restricted to in-frame clones and leaves out a portion. The sample has around 74,000 clones, around 93% seen once. Sequences were derived from CD4+ or CD8+ T cells sorted from blood, sampled in a trial of the OX40 agonist ivuxolimab. These receptor sequences come from an adult with an advanced solid tumor such as melanoma, head and neck, liver or kidney cancer.

This clone appeared a few times. J is TRBJ1-1 and V is TRBV4-2; tentative D call: TRBD1 (5 bases). The CDR3 runs 17 residues. The germline V gene has CDR1 LGHNA and CDR2 YNFKEQ. Deletions cut 0 bases from V and 0 bases from J, with 14 bases between. Here the CDR3 reads CASSQDGRQRMNTEAFF. Here the CDR3 DNA reads TGTGCCAGCAGCCAAGATGGTCGACAGCGCATGAACACTGAAGCTTTCTTT.

J is TRBJ2-3 and V is TRBV6-6; D tentatively fits TRBD1 or TRBD2 (5 bases each). The V and J ends lost 2 bases and 8 bases respectively, with 17 bases between them. The CDR3 consists of 15 residues. From germline, CDR1 is MNHNY and CDR2 SVGAGI (reference sequence). CDR3 in DNA: TGTGCCAGCAGTTACGCGTGGGACCAGAGGGGTACGCAGTATTTT. Translation: CASSYAWDQRGTQYF.

V and J are TRBV5-1 and TRBJ2-3; D not certain. This CDR3 spans 13 amino acids. Germline CDR1 SGHRS, CDR2 YFSETQ. Trimming pared 4 bases from V and 1 base from J, leaving 7 bases between. The DNA of the CDR3 is TGCGCCAGCAGCCTTGACGGCACAGATACGCAGTATTTT. This translates into CASSLDGTDTQYF.

The V and J genes are TRBV29-1 and TRBJ2-3; either TRBD1 or TRBD2 may fit D (7 bases each). Germline CDR1 and CDR2: SQVTM and ANQGSEA. This CDR3 has 15 amino acids. Trimming removed 4 bases from V and 3 bases from J, with 17 bases in between. In DNA, the CDR3 is TGCAGCGTTGGGGAAGGGGGCGGGAGAACAGATACGCAGTATTTT. Translating it yields CSVGEGGGRTDTQYF.

The rearrangement joins TRBV30 to TRBJ1-4; D not resolved. V was shortened by 4 bases and J by 3 bases, with 9 bases between the two germline ends. Germline V CDR1 and CDR2: GTSNPN, SVGIG (reference sequence). This CDR3 is 13 amino acids long. CDR3 DNA sequence: TGTGCCTGGAATCCCACACCTAATGAAAAACTGTTTTTT. Amino acid sequence: CAWNPTPNEKLFF. Full variable domain (missing parts from reference TRBV30 and TRBJ1-4): SQTIHQWPATLVQPVGSPLSLECTVEGTSNPNLYWYRQAAGRGLQLLFYSVGIGQISSEVPQNLSASRPQDRQFILSSKKLLLSDSGFYLCAWNPTPNEKLFFGSGTQLSVL.

V usage is TRBV7-6 and J usage is TRBJ1-1; no clear D. V was cut by 4 bases and J by 1 base, with 7 bases left in between. Germline CDR1 is SGHVS and CDR2 is FNYEAQ. This CDR3 spans 13 amino acids. The CDR3 DNA sequence: TGTGCCAGCAGCTGGACCCAGAACACTGAAGCTTTCTTT. This translates into CASSWTQNTEAFF. The whole variable domain, remainder taken from reference TRBV7-6 and TRBJ1-1, is GAGVSQSPRYKVTKRGQDVALRCDPISGHVSLYWYRQALGQGPEFLTYFNYEAQQDKSGLPNDRFSAERPEGSISTLTIQRTEQRDSAMYRCASSWTQNTEAFFGQGTRLTVV.

This chain connects TRBV7-2 to TRBJ2-3; 8 positions match TRBD2. CDR1 and CDR2 (germline): SGHTA, FQGNSA. The CDR3 is 16 amino acids. V was pared by 10 bases and J by 2 bases, with 14 bases of the junction left unmatched. CDR3 sequence (DNA): TGTGCCACTTCGATGAACGTAGCGGGGTTCACAGATACGCAGTATTTT. Its translation: CATSMNVAGFTDTQYF. The entire variable domain, with the rest obtained from reference TRBV7-2 and TRBJ2-3, is as follows: GAGVSQSPSNKVTEKGKDVELRCDPISGHTALYWYRQSLGQGLEFLIYFQGNSAPDKSGLPSDRFSAERTGGSVSTLTIQRTQQEDSAVYLCATSMNVAGFTDTQYFGPGTRLTVL.

The chain joins TRBV6-1 to TRBJ1-5, with 7 bases matching TRBD1. Trimming took 4 bases from V and 4 from J; bases not matched to a gene: 10. The CDR3 is made up of 16 amino acids. Germline loops: CDR1 MNHNS, CDR2 SASEGT. As DNA, the CDR3 is TGTGCCAGCAGTGTACGACAGGGAGGTAGGAATCAGCCCCAGCATTTT. It yields the protein CASSVRQGGRNQPQHF.

The V and J genes are TRBV7-2 and TRBJ1-1; D is undetermined. This CDR3 spans 15 amino acids. Trimming cost V 5 bases and J 1 base, with 14 bases left between them. The germline gives CDR1 SGHTA, CDR2 FQGNSA. The CDR3 DNA follows: TGTGCCAGCAGCCAAGATCCGGAGGCGAACACTGAAGCTTTCTTT. Protein sequence: CASSQDPEANTEAFF.

The chain recombines TRBV19 with TRBJ2-1; D is possibly TRBD1 (5 bases). The V and J ends lost 1 base and 7 bases respectively, with 11 bases between them. Per germline, CDR1 LNHDA and CDR2 SQIVND (reference sequence). The length of the CDR3 is 14 residues. For the CDR3, the DNA is TGTGCCAGTAGTATAGGGTTTAGGACAAATGAGCAGTTCTTC. Translated: CASSIGFRTNEQFF.

The J gene is TRBJ2-3, the V gene TRBV19, with TRBD1 identical over 9 bases. The V and J ends lost 4 bases and 4 bases, in that order; junction bases with no gene match: 6. The CDR3 extends over 15 amino acids. From germline, CDR1 is LNHDA and CDR2 SQIVND (reference sequence). The CDR3 DNA follows: TGTGCCAGTAGTACCCGGACAGGGGAGGCAGATACGCAGTATTTT. This sequence encodes CASSTRTGEADTQYF.

The gene calls are TRBV4-3 and TRBJ1-2, with D tentatively TRBD1 (6 bases). V gave up 1 base and J gave up 3 bases, with 12 bases separating them. Germline V lookup: CDR1 LGHNA, CDR2 YSLEER. There are 15 residues in the CDR3. The CDR3 bases are TGCGCCAGCAGCCAAGTTACAGGGAACTACTATGGCTACACCTTC. It is translated as CASSQVTGNYYGYTF.

The V call is TRBV7-3, the J call TRBJ2-2; D call uncertain. Germline assignment: CDR1 SGHTA and CDR2 FQGTGA. The CDR3 extends over 14 amino acids. Trimming left V 3 bases short and J 3 bases short, with 8 bases between. The CDR3 protein is CASSFNRDTGELFF. The CDR3 DNA follows: TGTGCCAGCAGCTTTAACAGAGACACCGGGGAGCTGTTTTTT.

V usage is TRBV19 and J usage is TRBJ2-5; 11 bases line up with TRBD1. Germline V CDR1 and CDR2: LNHDA, SQIVND (reference sequence). Trimming at V came to 4 bases and at J to 0 bases, leaving 4 bases not matched to a gene. The CDR3 has 16 amino acids. The CDR3 DNA is TGTGCCAGTAGTACCGGACAGGGGGCTCACCAAGAGACCCAGTACTTC. It yields the protein CASSTGQGAHQETQYF.

V and J are TRBV6-5 and TRBJ2-7; 7 bases align to TRBD2. This CDR3 is 14 amino acids long. Germline V gene data show CDR1 as MNHEY and CDR2 as SVGAGI. The trim removed 0 bases at V and 5 bases at J, leaving 4 bases unmatched. In nucleotides, the CDR3 is TGTGCCAGCAGTTACTCGCGGGAGACCCACGAGCAGTACTTC. Translation gives CASSYSRETHEQYF.

CDR3 sequence (DNA): TGTGCCATCAGGGGAGCGGGAGGGCCCAATGAGCAGTTCTTC. It is translated as CAIRGAGGPNEQFF. This chain uses TRBV10-3 with TRBJ2-1; TRBD2 aligns across 10 bases. The CDR3 spans 14 residues. V dropped 6 bases and J dropped 6; count of bases not matched to a gene: 5. Germline V gene lookup returns CDR1 ENHRY and CDR2 SYGVKD.

This clone was detected a few times. The V call is TRBV7-3, the J call TRBJ2-2, with D unclear. Germline V gene sequence: CDR1 SGHTA, CDR2 FQGTGA. This CDR3 comprises 14 residues. V gave up 2 bases and J gave up 1 base, with 5 bases separating them. The CDR3 loop is CASSLYRNTGELFF. CDR3 in DNA: TGTGCCAGCAGCTTATATAGGAACACCGGGGAGCTGTTTTTT.

The J gene is TRBJ2-1, the V gene TRBV5-4; 12 nucleotides match TRBD2. Germline assignment: CDR1 SGHNT and CDR2 YYREEE (reference sequence). Germline trimming cut 4 bases from V and 7 bases from J; bases unmatched to any gene: 12. This CDR3 has 17 residues. CDR3 amino acids: CASSPRTSGVGRNEQFF. The CDR3 DNA is TGTGCCAGCAGCCCCCGGACTAGCGGGGTGGGCCGAAATGAGCAGTTCTTC.

The V call is TRBV11-2, the J call TRBJ1-4; D is possibly TRBD1 (5 bases). Trimming pared 5 bases from V and 6 bases from J, leaving 16 bases between. This CDR3 is 15 amino acids long. Germline V gives CDR1 SGHAT, CDR2 FQNNGV. CDR3 DNA sequence: TGTGCCAGCAGCCCTTCCCCAGGGTTTGATGAAAAACTGTTTTTT. As protein: CASSPSPGFDEKLFF.

This clone was found once. The J gene is TRBJ2-5, the V gene TRBV27; D perhaps matches TRBD2 (5 bases). Trimming shortened V by 3 bases and J by 1 base, and 15 bases separated the two germline ends. Germline V gives CDR1 MNHEY, CDR2 SMNVEV (reference sequence). The CDR3 spans 16 residues. The CDR3 is CASSLWGDLAQETQYF. The CDR3 DNA reads TGTGCCAGCAGTTTGTGGGGAGATCTCGCCCAAGAGACCCAGTACTTC.

A single count supports this clone. The J gene is TRBJ2-3, the V gene TRBV5-1; either TRBD1 or TRBD2 may fit D (5 bases each). This CDR3 has 13 amino acids. Germline lookup yields CDR1 SGHRS and CDR2 YFSETQ. Trimming cost V 0 bases and J 8 bases, with 10 bases left between them. CDR3 region: CASSLGGRSTQYF. DNA of the CDR3: TGCGCCAGCAGCTTGGGGGGACGAAGTACGCAGTATTTT.

The chain couples TRBV25-1 to TRBJ1-3; D is uncertain. CDR3 length: 16 residues. Trimming took 7 bases from V and 2 from J, leaving 18 bases between them. The germline gives CDR1 MGHDK, CDR2 SYGVNS. CDR3 nucleotides: TGTGCCAGCACCCCCCTAGGTTCGGAAACTGGAAACACCATATATTTT. Protein: CASTPLGSETGNTIYF. Supplemented by reference TRBV25-1 and TRBJ1-3, the full variable domain reads EADIYQTPRYLVIGTGKKITLECSQTMGHDKMYWYQQDPGMELHLIHYSYGVNSTEKGDLSSESTVSRIRTEHFPLTLESARPSHTSQYLCASTPLGSETGNTIYFGEGSWLTVV.

This clone occurred a few times. The CDR3 here is CAISEGAHTDTQYF. The DNA for the CDR3 is TGTGCCATCAGTGAGGGGGCGCACACAGATACGCAGTATTTT. V gene TRBV10-3 combines with J gene TRBJ2-3; D possibly corresponds to TRBD1 (5 bases). V dropped 2 bases and J dropped 2 bases, with 8 bases sitting between them. The CDR3 consists of 14 residues. Germline V gives CDR1 ENHRY, CDR2 SYGVKD.

The CDR3 DNA reads TGTGCCAGCAGCTCCCAAAGACAGACCGGGGAGCTGTTTTTT. Protein product: CASSSQRQTGELFF. The chain combines TRBV11-1 with TRBJ2-2; tentatively, D is TRBD1 (5 bases). Germline assignment: CDR1 SGHAT and CDR2 FQDESV (reference sequence). This CDR3 contains 14 residues. Trimming cost V 4 bases and J 5 bases, with 11 bases left between them. Using reference TRBV11-1 and TRBJ2-2 for the parts outside the CDR3, the full variable domain is EAEVAQSPRYKITEKSQAVAFWCDPISGHATLYWYRQILGQGPELLVQFQDESVVDDSQLPKDRFSAERLKGVDSTLKIQPAELGDSAMYLCASSSQRQTGELFFGEGSRLTVL.

V usage is TRBV11-3 and J usage is TRBJ1-2, with TRBD1 identical over 10 bases. Looked up from germline, CDR1 is SGHNT and CDR2 is YENEEA. CDR3 length equals 17 residues. The ends lost 2 bases at V and 7 bases at J; junction bases unmatched: 13. The CDR3 spells CASSLRGLGTGAGGYTF. CDR3 DNA sequence: TGTGCCAGCAGCTTACGCGGCCTGGGGACAGGGGCCGGTGGCTACACCTTC.

This clone occurred once. The rearrangement uses TRBV7-9 and TRBJ1-2; D is possibly TRBD1 (5 bases). The CDR3 runs to 14 residues. V lost 5 bases and J lost 4, with 14 bases in between. Germline loops: CDR1 SEHNR, CDR2 FQNEAQ (reference sequence). Written as DNA, the CDR3 is TGTGCCAGCAGCCCCGGCGGGGCGAGCTATGGCTACACCTTC. Amino acid sequence: CASSPGGASYGYTF.

V gene TRBV2 combines with J gene TRBJ2-1; TRBD2 aligns across 10 bases. This CDR3 spans 13 amino acids. Germline-derived CDR1 and CDR2 are SNHLY and FYNNEI. J was trimmed by 9 bases and V by 7 bases; bases with no gene match: 6. The CDR3 DNA sequence: TGTGCCAGCAAGCTAGCGGGAGCTAGTGAGCAGTTCTTC. Residues: CASKLAGASEQFF.

The chain employs TRBV4-2 and TRBJ2-7; 7 positions match TRBD2. CDR1 and CDR2 (germline): LGHNA, YNFKEQ. After removal of 3 bases from V and 2 bases from J, the junction contained 13 bases not matched to a gene. The CDR3 runs to 17 residues. The CDR3 protein is CASSQVATSGVTYEQYF. DNA for the CDR3: TGTGCCAGCAGCCAGGTGGCCACGAGCGGGGTAACCTACGAGCAGTACTTC.

The gene calls are TRBV4-1 and TRBJ1-2, with 7 bases fitting TRBD1. Germline assignment: CDR1 MGHRA and CDR2 YSYEKL. The V gene end was trimmed by 1 base and the J gene end by 4 bases; junction bases not matched to a gene: 9. The CDR3 has 16 amino acids. The CDR3 here is CASSQGPDRAGYGYTF. The CDR3 bases are TGCGCCAGCAGCCAAGGTCCCGACAGGGCGGGCTATGGCTACACCTTC.